The entry below gives a single TCR beta chain sequence along with its context. Its specificity is unknown. The V gene lost 1 base and the J gene lost 11 bases, with 11 bases spanning the gap. This CDR3 is built from 12 residues. Method: immunoSEQ multiplex PCR; TCRdb's copy keeps in-frame clones and lacks some. Of about 41,000 clones in the sample, around 67% were seen once. Within the ViraFEST assay, antigen-specific CD4+ T cells underwent expansion with viral peptide pools prior to sequencing. Culture proceeded for under twelve days, and CD4+ T cells were then isolated. Recipients of the vaccine had no prior SARS-CoV-2 infection and negative nucleocapsid antibodies. Cells had half their medium changed to IL-2 medium on days 3 and 7. The source of the sample is a study of vaccination effects on CD4 cells after COVID-19. For the study at large: Each participant received a vaccine that was either BNT162b2 or mRNA-1273, given as two doses.

This chain joins TRBV12-3 or TRBV12-4 and TRBJ1-1, with a possible D match to TRBD1 (5 bases). This TCR derives from a human donor who received a COVID-19 vaccine. The material sequenced was CD4+ T cells from PBMCs cultured with HCoV-OC43 spike peptides, taken before COVID-19 vaccination. The subset here: HCoV-OC43 spike overlapping peptide pool stimulation. The CDR3: CASSLVAGYAFF. Here the CDR3 DNA reads TGTGCCAGCAGTTTAGTGGCAGGGTATGCTTTCTTT.